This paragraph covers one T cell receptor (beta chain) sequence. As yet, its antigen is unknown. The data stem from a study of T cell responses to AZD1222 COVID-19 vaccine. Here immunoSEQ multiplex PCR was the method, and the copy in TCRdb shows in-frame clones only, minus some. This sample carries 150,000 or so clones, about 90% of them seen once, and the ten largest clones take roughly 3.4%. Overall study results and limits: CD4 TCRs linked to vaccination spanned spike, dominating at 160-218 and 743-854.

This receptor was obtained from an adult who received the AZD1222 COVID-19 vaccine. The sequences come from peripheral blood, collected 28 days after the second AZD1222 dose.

Here the CDR3 reads CASSLRGAAGNNEQFF. CDR3 DNA sequence: TGTGCCAGCAGCCTCCGAGGAGCGGCCGGGAACAATGAGCAGTTCTTC. The V call is TRBV6-2 or TRBV6-3, the J call TRBJ2-1; a weak D match, TRBD2 (5 bases). Trimming left V 6 bases short and J 5 bases short, with 20 bases between. This CDR3 is built from 16 residues. CDR1 and CDR2 from the germline V gene are MNHEY and SVGEGT.